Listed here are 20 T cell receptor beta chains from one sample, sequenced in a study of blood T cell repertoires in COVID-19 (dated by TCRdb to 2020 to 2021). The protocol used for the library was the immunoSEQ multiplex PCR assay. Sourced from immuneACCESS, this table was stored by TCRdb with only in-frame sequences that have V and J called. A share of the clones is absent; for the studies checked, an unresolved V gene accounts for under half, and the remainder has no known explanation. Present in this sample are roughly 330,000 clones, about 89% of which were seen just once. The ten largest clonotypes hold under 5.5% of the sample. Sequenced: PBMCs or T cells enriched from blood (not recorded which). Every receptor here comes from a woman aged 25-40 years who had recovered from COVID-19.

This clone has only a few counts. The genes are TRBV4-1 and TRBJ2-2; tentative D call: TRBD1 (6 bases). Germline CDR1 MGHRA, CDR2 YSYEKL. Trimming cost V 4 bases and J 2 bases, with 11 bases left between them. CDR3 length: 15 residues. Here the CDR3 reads CASSPRTDNTGELFF. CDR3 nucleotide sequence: TGCGCCAGCAGCCCCAGGACAGATAACACCGGGGAGCTGTTTTTT.

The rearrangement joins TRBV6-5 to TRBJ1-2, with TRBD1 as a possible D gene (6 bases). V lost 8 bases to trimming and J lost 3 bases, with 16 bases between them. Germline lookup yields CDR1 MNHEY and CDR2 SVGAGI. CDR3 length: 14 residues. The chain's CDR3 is CASALRTEYYGYTF. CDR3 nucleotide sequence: TGTGCCAGCGCACTTAGGACAGAGTACTATGGCTACACCTTC.

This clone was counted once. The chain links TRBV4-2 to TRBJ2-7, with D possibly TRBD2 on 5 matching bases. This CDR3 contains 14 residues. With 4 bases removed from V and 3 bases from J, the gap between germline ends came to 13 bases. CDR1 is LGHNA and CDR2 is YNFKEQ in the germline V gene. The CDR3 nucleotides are TGTGCCAGCAGCCCACGAGGACTTTTCTACGAGCAGTACTTC. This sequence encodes CASSPRGLFYEQYF.

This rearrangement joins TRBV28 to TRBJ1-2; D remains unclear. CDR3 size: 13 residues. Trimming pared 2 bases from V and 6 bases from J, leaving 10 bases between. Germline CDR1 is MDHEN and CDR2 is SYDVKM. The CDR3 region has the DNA TGTGCCAGCAGTTTACGTATTGAGAATGGCTACACCTTC. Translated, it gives CASSLRIENGYTF.

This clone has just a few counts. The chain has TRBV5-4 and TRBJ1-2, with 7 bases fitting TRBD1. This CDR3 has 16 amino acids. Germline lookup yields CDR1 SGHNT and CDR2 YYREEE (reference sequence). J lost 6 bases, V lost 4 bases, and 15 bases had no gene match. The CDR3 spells CASSSLLQTGDDGYTF. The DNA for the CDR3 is TGTGCCAGCAGCAGCTTACTACAAACAGGGGATGATGGCTACACCTTC.

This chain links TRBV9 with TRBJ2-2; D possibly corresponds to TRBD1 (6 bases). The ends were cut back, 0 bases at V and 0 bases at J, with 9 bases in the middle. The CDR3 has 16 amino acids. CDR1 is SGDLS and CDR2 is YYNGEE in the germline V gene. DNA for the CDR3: TGTGCCAGCAGCGTAGATGGGGGCGCGAACACCGGGGAGCTGTTTTTT. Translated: CASSVDGGANTGELFF.

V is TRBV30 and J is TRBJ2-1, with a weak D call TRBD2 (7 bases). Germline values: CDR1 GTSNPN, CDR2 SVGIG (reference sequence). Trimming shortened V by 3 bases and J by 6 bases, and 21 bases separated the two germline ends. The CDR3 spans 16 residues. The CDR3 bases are TGTGCCTGGAGCGCACTGCTCGGACTAGGGGGCAATGAGCAGTTCTTC. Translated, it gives CAWSALLGLGGNEQFF.

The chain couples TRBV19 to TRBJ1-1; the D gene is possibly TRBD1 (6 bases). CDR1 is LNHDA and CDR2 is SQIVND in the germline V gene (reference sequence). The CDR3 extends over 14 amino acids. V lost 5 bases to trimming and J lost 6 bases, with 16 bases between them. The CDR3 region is CASSHQGMKSEAFF. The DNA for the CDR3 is TGTGCCAGTAGTCACCAGGGGATGAAGTCTGAAGCTTTCTTT.

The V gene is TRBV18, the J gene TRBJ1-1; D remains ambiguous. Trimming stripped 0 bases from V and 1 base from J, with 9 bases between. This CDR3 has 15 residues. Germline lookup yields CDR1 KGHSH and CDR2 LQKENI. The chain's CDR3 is CASSPPSSRNTEAFF. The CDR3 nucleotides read TGTGCCAGCTCACCACCGTCTAGTCGGAACACTGAAGCTTTCTTT.

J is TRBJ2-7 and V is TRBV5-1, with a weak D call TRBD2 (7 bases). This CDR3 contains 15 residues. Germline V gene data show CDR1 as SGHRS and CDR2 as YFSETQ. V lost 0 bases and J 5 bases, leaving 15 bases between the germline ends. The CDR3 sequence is CASSLVAGASDEQYF. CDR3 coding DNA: TGCGCCAGCAGCTTGGTTGCGGGGGCGAGCGACGAGCAGTACTTC. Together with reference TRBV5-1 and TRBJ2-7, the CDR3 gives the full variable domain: KAGVTQTPRYLIKTRGQQVTLSCSPISGHRSVSWYQQTPGQGLQFLFEYFSETQRNKGNFPGRFSGRQFSNSRSEMNVSTLELGDSALYLCASSLVAGASDEQYFGPGTRLTVT.

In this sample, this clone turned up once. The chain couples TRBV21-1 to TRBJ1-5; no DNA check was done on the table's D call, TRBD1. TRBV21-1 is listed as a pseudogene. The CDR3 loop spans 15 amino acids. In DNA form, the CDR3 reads TGTGCCAGCAGCATCATGACAGTCCCCAATCAGCCCCAGCATTTT. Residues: CASSIMTVPNQPQHF.

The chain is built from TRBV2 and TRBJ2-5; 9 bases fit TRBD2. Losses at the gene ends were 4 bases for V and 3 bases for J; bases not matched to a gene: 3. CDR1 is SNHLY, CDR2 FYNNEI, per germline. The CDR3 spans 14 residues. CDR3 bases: TGTGCCAGCAGTGGGGCTAGCGGGGAAGAGACCCAGTACTTC. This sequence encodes CASSGASGEETQYF. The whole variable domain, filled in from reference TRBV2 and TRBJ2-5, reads EPEVTQTPSHQVTQMGQEVILRCVPISNHLYFYWYRQILGQKVEFLVSFYNNEISEKSEIFDDQFSVERPDGSNFTLKIRSTKLEDSAMYFCASSGASGEETQYFGPGTRLLVL.

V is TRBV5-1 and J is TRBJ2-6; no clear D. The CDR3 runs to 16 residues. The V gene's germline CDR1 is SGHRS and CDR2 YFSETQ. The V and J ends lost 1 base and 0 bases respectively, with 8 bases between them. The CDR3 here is CASSLNSVSGANVLTF. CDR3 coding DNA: TGCGCCAGCAGCTTGAATTCGGTCTCTGGGGCCAACGTCCTGACTTTC.

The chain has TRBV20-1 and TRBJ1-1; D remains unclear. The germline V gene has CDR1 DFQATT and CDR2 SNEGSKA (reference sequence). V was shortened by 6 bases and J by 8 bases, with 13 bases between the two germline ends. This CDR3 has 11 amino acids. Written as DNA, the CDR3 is TGCAGTGCCAGGCAGACCGCCGAAGCTTTCTTT. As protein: CSARQTAEAFF.

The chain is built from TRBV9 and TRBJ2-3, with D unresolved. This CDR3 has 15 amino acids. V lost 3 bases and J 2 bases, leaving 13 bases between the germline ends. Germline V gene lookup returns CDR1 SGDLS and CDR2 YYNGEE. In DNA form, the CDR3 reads TGTGCCAGCAGCGATACACCGATTCCCACAGATACGCAGTATTTT. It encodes CASSDTPIPTDTQYF.

DNA of the CDR3: TGTGCCAGCAGTCTTCCACAGGACTATGGCTACACCTTC. This gives the protein CASSLPQDYGYTF. This rearrangement joins TRBV5-6 to TRBJ1-2; D is possibly TRBD1 (5 bases). CDR1 SGHDT and CDR2 YYEEEE come from the germline V gene. The CDR3 is 13 amino acids. The ends were cut back, 5 bases at V and 3 bases at J, with 11 bases in the middle.

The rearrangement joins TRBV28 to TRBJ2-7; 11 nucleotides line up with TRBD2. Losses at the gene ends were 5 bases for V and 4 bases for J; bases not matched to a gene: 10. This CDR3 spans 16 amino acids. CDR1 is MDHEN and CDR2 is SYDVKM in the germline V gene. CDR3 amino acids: CASSLGGTSGFYEQYF. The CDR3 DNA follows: TGTGCCAGCAGTCTCGGCGGGACTAGCGGTTTTTACGAGCAGTACTTC.

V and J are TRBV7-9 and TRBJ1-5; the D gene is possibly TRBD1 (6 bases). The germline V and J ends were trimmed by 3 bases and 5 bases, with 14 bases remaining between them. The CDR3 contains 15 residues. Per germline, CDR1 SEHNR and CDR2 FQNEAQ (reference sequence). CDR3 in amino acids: CASSFAGVIDQPQHF. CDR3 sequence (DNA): TGTGCCAGCAGCTTTGCAGGGGTTATCGATCAGCCCCAGCATTTT.

CDR3 residues: CASSQRQYHSGNTIYF. The CDR3, as DNA: TGTGCCAGCAGCCAAAGACAGTATCACTCTGGAAACACCATATATTTT. This rearrangement joins TRBV7-9 to TRBJ1-3; TRBD1 might be the D (5 bases). CDR1 is SEHNR and CDR2 is FQNEAQ in the germline V gene (reference sequence). Trimming took off 5 bases at V and 0 bases at J, with 14 bases between the two ends. The CDR3 is 16 amino acids.

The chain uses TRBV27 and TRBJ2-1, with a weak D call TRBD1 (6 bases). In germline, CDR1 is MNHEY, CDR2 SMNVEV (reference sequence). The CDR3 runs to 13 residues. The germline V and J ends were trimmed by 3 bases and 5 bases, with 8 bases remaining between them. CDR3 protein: CASSFTGNNEQFF. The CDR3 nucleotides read TGTGCCAGCAGTTTTACAGGGAACAATGAGCAGTTCTTC.